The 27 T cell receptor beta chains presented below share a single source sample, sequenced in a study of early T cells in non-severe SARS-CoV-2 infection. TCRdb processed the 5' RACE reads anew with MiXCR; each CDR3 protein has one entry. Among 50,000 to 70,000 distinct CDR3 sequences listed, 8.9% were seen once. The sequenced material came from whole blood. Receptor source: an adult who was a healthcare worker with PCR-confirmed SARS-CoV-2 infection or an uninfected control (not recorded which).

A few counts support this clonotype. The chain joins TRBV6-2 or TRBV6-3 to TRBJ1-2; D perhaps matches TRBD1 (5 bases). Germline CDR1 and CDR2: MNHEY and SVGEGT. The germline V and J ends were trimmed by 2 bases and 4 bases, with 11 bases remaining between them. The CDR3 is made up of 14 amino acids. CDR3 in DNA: TGTGCCAGCAGTTACGATGGGACCATCTATGGCTACACCTTC. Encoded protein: CASSYDGTIYGYTF.

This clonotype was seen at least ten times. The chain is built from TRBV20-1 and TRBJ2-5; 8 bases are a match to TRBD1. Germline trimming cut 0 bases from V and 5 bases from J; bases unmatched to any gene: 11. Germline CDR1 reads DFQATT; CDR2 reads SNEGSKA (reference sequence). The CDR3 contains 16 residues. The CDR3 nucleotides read TGCAGTGCTAGAGATCAGGTGGCAGGGGGCCGGGAGACCCAGTACTTC. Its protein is CSARDQVAGGRETQYF.

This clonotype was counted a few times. The CDR3, as DNA: TGTGCCAGCAGCCTATCCGGGACAGACGGCCACGAGCAGTACTTC. It encodes CASSLSGTDGHEQYF. The chain uses TRBV7-2 and TRBJ2-7; 7 nucleotides align to TRBD1. The CDR3 length is 15 residues. J was trimmed by 5 bases and V by 5 bases; bases with no gene match: 12. Per germline, CDR1 SGHTA and CDR2 FQGNSA.

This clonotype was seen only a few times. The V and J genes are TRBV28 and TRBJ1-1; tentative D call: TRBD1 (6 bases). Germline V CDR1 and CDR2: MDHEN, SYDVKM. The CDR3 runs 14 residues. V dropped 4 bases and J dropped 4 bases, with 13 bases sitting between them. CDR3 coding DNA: TGTGCCAGCAGTTACCGGGGGGCGCCCACTGAAGCTTTCTTT. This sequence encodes CASSYRGAPTEAFF.

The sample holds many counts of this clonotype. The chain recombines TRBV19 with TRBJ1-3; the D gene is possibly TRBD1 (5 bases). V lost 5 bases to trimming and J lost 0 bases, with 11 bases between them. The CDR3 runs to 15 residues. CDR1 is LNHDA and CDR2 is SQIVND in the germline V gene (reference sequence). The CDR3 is CASSSSTASGNTIYF. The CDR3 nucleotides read TGTGCCAGTAGTTCATCGACAGCCTCTGGAAACACCATATATTTT. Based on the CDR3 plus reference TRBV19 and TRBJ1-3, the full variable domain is DGGITQSPKYLFRKEGQNVTLSCEQNLNHDAMYWYRQDPGQGLRLIYYSQIVNDFQKGDIAEGYSVSREKKESFPLTVTSAQKNPTAFYLCASSSSTASGNTIYFGEGSWLTVV.

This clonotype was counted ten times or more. CDR3 residues: CASSFQAWAISNQPQHF. CDR3 in DNA: TGTGCCAGCAGTTTCCAAGCGTGGGCAATTAGCAATCAGCCCCAGCATTTT. The chain has TRBV28 and TRBJ1-5; D is uncertain. The CDR3 is 17 residues long. V shed 3 bases and J shed 0 bases, with 15 bases lying between them. Germline V gives CDR1 MDHEN, CDR2 SYDVKM.

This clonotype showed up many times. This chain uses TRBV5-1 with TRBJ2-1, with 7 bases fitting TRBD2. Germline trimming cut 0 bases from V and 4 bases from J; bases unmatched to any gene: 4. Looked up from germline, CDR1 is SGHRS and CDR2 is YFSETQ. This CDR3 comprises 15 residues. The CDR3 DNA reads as TGCGCCAGCAGCTTGGCCGGGGAGGGATACAATGAGCAGTTCTTC. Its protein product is CASSLAGEGYNEQFF.

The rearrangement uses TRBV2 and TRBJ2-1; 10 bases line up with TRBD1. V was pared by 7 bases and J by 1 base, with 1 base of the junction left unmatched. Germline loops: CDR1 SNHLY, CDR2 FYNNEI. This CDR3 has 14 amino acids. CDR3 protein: CASKDRGSYNEQFF. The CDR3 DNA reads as TGTGCCAGCAAGGACAGGGGGTCCTACAATGAGCAGTTCTTC.

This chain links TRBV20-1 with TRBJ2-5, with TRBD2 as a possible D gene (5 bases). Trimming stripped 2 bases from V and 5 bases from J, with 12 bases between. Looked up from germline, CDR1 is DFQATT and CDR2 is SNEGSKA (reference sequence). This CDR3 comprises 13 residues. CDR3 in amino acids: CSARPPRGETQYF. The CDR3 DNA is TGCAGTGCTAGACCCCCCCGAGGGGAGACCCAGTACTTC.

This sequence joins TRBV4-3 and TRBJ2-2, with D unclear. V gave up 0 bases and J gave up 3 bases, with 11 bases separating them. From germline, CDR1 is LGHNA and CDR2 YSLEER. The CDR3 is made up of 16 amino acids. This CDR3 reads CASSQELGLDTGELFF. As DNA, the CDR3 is TGCGCCAGCAGCCAAGAGTTAGGCTTAGACACCGGGGAGCTGTTTTTT.

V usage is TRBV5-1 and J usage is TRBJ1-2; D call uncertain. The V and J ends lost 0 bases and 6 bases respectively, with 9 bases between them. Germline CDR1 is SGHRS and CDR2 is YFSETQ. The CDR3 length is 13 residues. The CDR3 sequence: CASSLAGNHGYTF. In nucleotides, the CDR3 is TGCGCCAGCAGCTTGGCCGGAAACCATGGCTACACCTTC.

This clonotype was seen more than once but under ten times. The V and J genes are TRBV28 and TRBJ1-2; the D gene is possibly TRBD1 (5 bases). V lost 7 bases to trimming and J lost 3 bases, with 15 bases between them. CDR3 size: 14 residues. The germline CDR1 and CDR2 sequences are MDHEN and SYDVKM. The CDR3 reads CASMVPGLYYGYTF. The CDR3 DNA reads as TGTGCCAGCATGGTACCAGGGTTATACTATGGCTACACCTTC.

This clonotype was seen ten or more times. The CDR3 DNA follows: TGCAGTGCCCCTTCAGGGTTCACCGGGGAGCTGTTTTTT. This sequence encodes CSAPSGFTGELFF. The chain recombines TRBV20-1 with TRBJ2-2, with D maybe TRBD1 (5 bases). The CDR3 is made up of 13 amino acids. V was shortened by 6 bases and J by 4 bases, with 12 bases between the two germline ends. CDR1 and CDR2 (germline): DFQATT, SNEGSKA (reference sequence).

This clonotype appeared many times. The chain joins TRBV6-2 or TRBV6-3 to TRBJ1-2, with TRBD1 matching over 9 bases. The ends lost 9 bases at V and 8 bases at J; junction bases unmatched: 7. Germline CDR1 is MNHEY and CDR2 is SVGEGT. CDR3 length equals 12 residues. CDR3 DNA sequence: TGTGCCAGTACAGGGGGCGCCTACGGCTACACCTTC. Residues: CASTGGAYGYTF.

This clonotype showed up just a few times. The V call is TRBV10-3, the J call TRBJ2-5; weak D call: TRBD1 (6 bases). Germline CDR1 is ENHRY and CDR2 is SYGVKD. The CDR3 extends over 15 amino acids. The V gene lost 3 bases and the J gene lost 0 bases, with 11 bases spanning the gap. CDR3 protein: CAISDNRVYQETQYF. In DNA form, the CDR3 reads TGTGCCATCAGTGACAACAGGGTGTACCAAGAGACCCAGTACTTC.

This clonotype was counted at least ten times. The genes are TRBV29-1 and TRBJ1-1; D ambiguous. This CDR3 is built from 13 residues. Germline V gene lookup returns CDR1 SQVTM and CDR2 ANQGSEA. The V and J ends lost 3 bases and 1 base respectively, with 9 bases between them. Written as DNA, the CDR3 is TGCAGCGTTGAGAGGAATTCGAACACTGAAGCTTTCTTT. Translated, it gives CSVERNSNTEAFF.

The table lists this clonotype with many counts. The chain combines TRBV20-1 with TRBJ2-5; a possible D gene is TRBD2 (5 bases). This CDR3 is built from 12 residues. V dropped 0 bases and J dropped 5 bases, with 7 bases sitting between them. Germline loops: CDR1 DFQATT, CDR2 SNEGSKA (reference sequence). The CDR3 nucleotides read TGCAGTGCTAGAGACCCGGGGGAGACCCAGTACTTC. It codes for CSARDPGETQYF.

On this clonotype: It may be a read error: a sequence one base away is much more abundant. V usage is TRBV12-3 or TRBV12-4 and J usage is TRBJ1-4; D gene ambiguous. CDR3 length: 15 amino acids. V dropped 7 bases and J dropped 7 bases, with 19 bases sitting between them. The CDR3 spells CASINRDTSIEKLFF. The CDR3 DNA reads TGTGCCAGCATCAACCGGGATACGTCTATTGAAAAACTGTTTTTT.

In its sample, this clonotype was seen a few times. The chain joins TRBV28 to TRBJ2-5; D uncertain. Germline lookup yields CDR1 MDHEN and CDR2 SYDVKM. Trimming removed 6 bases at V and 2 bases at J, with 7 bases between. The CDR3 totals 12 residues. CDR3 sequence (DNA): TGTGCCAGCAGCCCGAGACAAGAGACCCAGTACTTC. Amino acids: CASSPRQETQYF.

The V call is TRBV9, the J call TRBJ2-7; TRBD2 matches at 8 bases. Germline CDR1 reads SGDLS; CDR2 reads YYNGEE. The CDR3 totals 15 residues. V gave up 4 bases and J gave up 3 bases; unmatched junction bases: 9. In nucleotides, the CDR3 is TGTGCCAGCAGCCCTAGGGGTAGCGGGAACTACGAGCAGTACTTC. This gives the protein CASSPRGSGNYEQYF.

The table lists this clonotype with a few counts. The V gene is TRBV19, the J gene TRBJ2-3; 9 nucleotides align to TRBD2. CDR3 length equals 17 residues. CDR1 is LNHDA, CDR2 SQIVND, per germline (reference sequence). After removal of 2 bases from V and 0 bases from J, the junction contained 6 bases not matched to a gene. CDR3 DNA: TGTGCCAGTAGTATAAGGGGCCTAGCGGGAAGCACAGATACGCAGTATTTT. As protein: CASSIRGLAGSTDTQYF.

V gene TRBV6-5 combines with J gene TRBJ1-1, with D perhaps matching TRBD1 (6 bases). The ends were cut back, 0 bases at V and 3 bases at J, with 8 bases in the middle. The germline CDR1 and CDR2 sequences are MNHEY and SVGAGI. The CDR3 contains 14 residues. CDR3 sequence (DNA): TGTGCCAGCAGTTACTCGAAGGGGGACACTGAAGCTTTCTTT. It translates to CASSYSKGDTEAFF.

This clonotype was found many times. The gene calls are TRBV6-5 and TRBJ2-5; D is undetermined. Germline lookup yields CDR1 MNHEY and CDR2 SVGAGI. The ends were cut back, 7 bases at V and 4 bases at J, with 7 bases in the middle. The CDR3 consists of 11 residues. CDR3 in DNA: TGTGCCAGCAAGATCCGAGAGACCCAGTACTTC. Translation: CASKIRETQYF.

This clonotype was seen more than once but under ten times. The CDR3 sequence: CASSPGPNSGNTIYF. The CDR3 DNA follows: TGTGCCAGCAGTCCGGGTCCAAACTCTGGAAACACCATATATTTT. The chain employs TRBV7-6 and TRBJ1-3; the D is unclear. CDR1 and CDR2 from the germline V gene are SGHVS and FNYEAQ. The CDR3 extends over 15 amino acids. V lost 6 bases to trimming and J lost 0 bases, with 12 bases between them.

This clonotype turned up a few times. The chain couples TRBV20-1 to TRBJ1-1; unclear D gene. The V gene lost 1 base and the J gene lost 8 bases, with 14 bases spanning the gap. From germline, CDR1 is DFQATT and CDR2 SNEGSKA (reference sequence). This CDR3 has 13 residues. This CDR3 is CSARGQQGEEAFF. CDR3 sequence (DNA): TGCAGTGCTAGAGGGCAGCAAGGTGAGGAAGCTTTCTTT.

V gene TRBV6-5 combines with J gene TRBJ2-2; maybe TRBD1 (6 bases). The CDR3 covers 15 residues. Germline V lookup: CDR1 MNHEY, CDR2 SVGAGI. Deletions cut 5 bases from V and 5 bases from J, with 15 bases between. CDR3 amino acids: CASSEQGFGTGELFF. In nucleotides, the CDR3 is TGTGCCAGCAGTGAACAGGGCTTTGGGACCGGGGAGCTGTTTTTT.

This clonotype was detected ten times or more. Written as DNA, the CDR3 is TGCAGCGCTCAGACAGGGCCTGAAGCTTTCTTT. The encoded protein is CSAQTGPEAFF. The chain joins TRBV29-1 to TRBJ1-1; 7 nucleotides match TRBD1. CDR3 length: 11 residues. Trimming cost V 7 bases and J 6 bases; bases outside gene matches: 5. Germline-derived CDR1 and CDR2 are SQVTM and ANQGSEA.